Listed below are T cell receptor beta chains from one sample, sequenced in a study of identical twins. Via MiXCR, TCRdb re-called the 5' RACE reads, giving one row per CDR3 protein. The sample has roughly 250,000 distinct CDR3 sequences; more than 12% are singletons. The specimen sequenced was memory (CD45RO+) T cells sorted from blood. The receptors were gathered from a woman between 18 and 30 years old in good health. The CDR3 runs from the conserved cysteine through the conserved F or W. The order of the fields is clone size, J gene, V gene, D gene, CDR3 DNA, CDR3 protein. D genes are given only for firm matches. Size tells how often a clone was seen (once, few, many) or the class of an expanded clone, and some rows leave it out.

>few|TRBJ2-3|TRBV3-1|.
TGTGCCAGCAGCCAGCGAACAGAGACCGTGGCGCAGTATTTT
CASSQRTETVAQYF
>once|TRBJ2-3|TRBV5-1|TRBD2
TGCGCCAGCAGTTTTGGTGCGGGAGAAACAGATACGCAGTATTTT
CASSFGAGETDTQYF
>.|TRBJ2-3|TRBV5-6|.
TGTGCCAGCAGCTGGGGGTCGACTAGCACAGATACGCAGTATTTT
CASSWGSTSTDTQYF
>many|TRBJ2-3|TRBV5-1|.
TGCGCCAGCAGCGGCTCGACTCCTCCGAGAGATACGCAGTATTTT
CASSGSTPPRDTQYF
>few|TRBJ1-1|TRBV5-1|.
TGCGCCAGCAGCTTGGCGGGCGGATTTCAGAACACTGAAGCTTTCTTT
CASSLAGGFQNTEAFF
>few|TRBJ2-7|TRBV11-2|.
TGTGCCAGCAGCTCCCACCCCGACAGTTACGAGCAGTACTTC
CASSSHPDSYEQYF
>.|TRBJ2-5|TRBV20-1|.
TGCAGTGCCCCTAAATGGACCGGAGGAGAGACCCAGTACTTC
CSAPKWTGGETQYF
>.|TRBJ2-1|TRBV6-5|.
TGTGCCAGCAGTTACGGGACTCCCGGTAGTGAGCAGTTCTTC
CASSYGTPGSEQFF
>many|TRBJ2-6|TRBV4-3|.
TGCGCCAGCAGCCGCGACAACTCTGGGGCCAACGTCCTGACTTTC
CASSRDNSGANVLTF
>.|TRBJ2-5|TRBV10-3|TRBD2
TGTGCCTCCCGGACTAGCGGGAGTTTTGAGACCCAGTACTTC
CASRTSGSFETQYF
>few|TRBJ1-1|TRBV5-6|.
TGTGCCAGCAGCTTTAAGGTACACACTGAAGCTTTCTTT
CASSFKVHTEAFF
>few|TRBJ2-3|TRBV3-1|.
TGTGCCAGCAGCCAATTCATACAGGGCACAGATACGCAGTATTTT
CASSQFIQGTDTQYF
>few|TRBJ2-7|TRBV20-1|TRBD2
TGCAGTGCTGTAGGCGGGGGGACCTACGAGCAGTACTTC
CSAVGGGTYEQYF
>.|TRBJ2-3|TRBV5-1|.
TGCGCCAGCAGCTCGGAGACACATACGCAGTATTTT
CASSSETHTQYF
>.|TRBJ2-1|TRBV27|.
TGTGCCAGCAGTTTCGGCTCCGTGGCGGAGCAGTTCTTC
CASSFGSVAEQFF
>.|TRBJ1-1|TRBV27|TRBD1
TGTGCCAGCAGTCCATGGACAGGGCGGGGTGGAACTGAAGCTTTCTTT
CASSPWTGRGGTEAFF
>.|TRBJ2-7|TRBV2|.
TGTGCCAGCTCCGGTCAGCCCTACGAGCAGTACTTC
CASSGQPYEQYF
>few|TRBJ2-7|TRBV4-3|.
TGCGCCAGCAGCCAGATCCCGGGCAGCGCCTACGAGCAGTACTTC
CASSQIPGSAYEQYF
>.|TRBJ1-2|TRBV6-2/TRBV6-3|.
TGTGCCAGCAGATCTGCCTCGGGTGGCTACACCTTC
CASRSASGGYTF
>many|TRBJ2-7|TRBV7-2|TRBD2
TGTGCCAGCAGTCCCACTAGCGTGTACGGCGAGCAGTACTTC
CASSPTSVYGEQYF
>few|TRBJ2-1|TRBV6-2/TRBV6-3|.
TGTGCCAGCAGTTACAGCTCCTACAATGAGCAGTTCTTC
CASSYSSYNEQFF
>few|TRBJ2-3|TRBV20-1|TRBD2
TGCAGTGCTAGAGATTCGGGCGGGAGGACAGATACGCAGTATTTT
CSARDSGGRTDTQYF
>few|TRBJ2-2|TRBV20-1|TRBD2
TGCAGTGCTCGCCTAGCGGGAGAGGTAGAAACCGGGGAGCTGTTTTTT
CSARLAGEVETGELFF
>.|TRBJ1-1|TRBV11-3|.
TGTGCCAGCAGCCTCACGGGCGGCGATGCTTTCTTT
CASSLTGGDAFF
>few|TRBJ1-1|TRBV9|.
TGTGCCAGCAGCGTGAGTGGGACTATGAACACTGAAGCTTTCTTT
CASSVSGTMNTEAFF
>few|TRBJ2-6|TRBV12-3/TRBV12-4|.
TGTGCCAGCTCCTTTGGGGGTAAAGCGTCTGGGGCCAACGTCCTGACTTTC
CASSFGGKASGANVLTF
>.|TRBJ1-3|TRBV12-3/TRBV12-4|.
TGTGCCAGCAGTTTCCGGGATGGAAACATCATATATTTT
CASSFRDGNIIYF
>few|TRBJ2-3|TRBV20-1|TRBD2
TGCAGTGCTAGACGTAGCGGGAAAGATACGCAGTATTTT
CSARRSGKDTQYF